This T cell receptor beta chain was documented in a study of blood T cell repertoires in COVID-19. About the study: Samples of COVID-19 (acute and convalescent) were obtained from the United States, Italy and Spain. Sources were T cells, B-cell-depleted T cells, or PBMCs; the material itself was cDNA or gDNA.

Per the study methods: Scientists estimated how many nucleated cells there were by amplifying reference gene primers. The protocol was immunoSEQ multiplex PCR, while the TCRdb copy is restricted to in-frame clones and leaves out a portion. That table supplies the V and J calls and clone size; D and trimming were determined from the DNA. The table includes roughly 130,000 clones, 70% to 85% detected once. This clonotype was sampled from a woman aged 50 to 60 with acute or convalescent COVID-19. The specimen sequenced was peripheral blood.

The CDR3, as DNA: TGTGCCTCCACTAGCGGGGGTGCAGATACGCAGTATTTT. It is translated as CASTSGGADTQYF. The chain has TRBV30 and TRBJ2-3; TRBD2 matches at 11 bases. V shed 7 bases, J shed 4 bases, and the junction held 4 bases outside the gene matches. CDR1 and CDR2 from the germline V gene are GTSNPN and SVGIG (reference sequence). The CDR3 loop spans 13 amino acids.